This T cell receptor (beta chain) was captured in a study of neurological immune-mediated disorders (dated by TCRdb to about 2019). Background for the entire study: Peripheral blood TCR-beta repertoires from HTLV-I-associated myelopathy (HAM/TSP) patients, multiple sclerosis patients and healthy controls were compared by UMI-based sequencing. The approximately 100 TCR-beta libraries included longitudinal samples, technical triplicates and paired sorted CD4+ and CD8+ T-cell subsets alongside PBMC samples. The cohort comprised some 71 subjects: around 15 HAM/TSP patients, around 35 multiple sclerosis patients and approximately 20 healthy controls.

Overall study outcomes, separate from this receptor: TCR clonal expansion was greatest in HAM/TSP patients and smallest in MS patients, who ranked below even healthy controls. Expanded clones from different subjects shared no identical CDR3 amino acid sequences, which suggests that TCR-beta repertoires were private in all groups.

The healthy controls were volunteers from blood banks in Maryland, USA. Libraries from unsorted PBMCs were made from 2 million PBMCs kept in RNAlater at -80 degrees C until RNA extraction. Peripheral blood was subjected to Ficoll-Hypaque density gradient centrifugation to isolate PBMCs, which were then cryopreserved in liquid nitrogen. This clonotype was seen at least ten times. There is no known antigen for this receptor. Nothing much larger sits one base from this clone, and base qualities are not available. cDNA was synthesized by template-switch 5'RACE using a primer carrying a 10-nucleotide random unique molecular identifier by which each TCR transcript was tagged. Each sequencing run produced over 190 million TCR-beta sequences covering 15-18 subjects. The RNeasy kit was used for extraction of total RNA. The KAPA Real-time Library Amplification kit was used to amplify TCR-beta VDJ regions with primers targeting the TCR constant region and the 5'RACE anchor. Sample indexes and Illumina adaptors were added in a first PCR, after which library yield was increased in a second PCR. The roughly 650 bp TCR product was size-selected on a 2% E-gel SizeSelection system after Ampure bead purification. Before pooling, libraries had their quality checked on a Bioanalyzer, their concentration measured with Qubit, and their quantity determined with the Kapa Library Quantification kit. An Illumina HiSeq 2500 was used to sequence the libraries paired-end at 2 x 150 bp. To increase sequence diversity, roughly 23-30% phiX was spiked into each library pool. The paper's processing steps were these. Quality-filtered reads were processed with the UMI-based MiGEC pipeline, which removed over 75% of raw TCR sequences during error correction. IMGT germline references were used for aligning VDJ genes, and each clonotype was defined as a unique CDR3 amino acid sequence together with its V-J genes. VDJtools evaluated clonal expansion, Shannon diversity and CDR3 relatedness (CalcPairwiseDistances, ClusterSamples); CLCbio workbench built phylogenetic trees. A clone was classed as expanded if it had 8 or more unique UMIs, a cutoff based on coefficient-of-variation modelling across technical triplicates. The raw public reads went through TCRdb reprocessing: fastp at Q25, MiXCR clone calling, in-frame beta chains kept. Each CDR3 protein gets just one entry, which takes the most common genes and DNA from the rows behind it. The V and J calls, along with clone size, are taken from TCRdb and not from the paper's own processing. The sample table lists about 50,000 distinct CDR3 sequences, around a sixth of them with a count of one. The ten largest clones represent under 4.5% of the sample.

V is cut by 0 bases and J by 7 bases, and the space between the germline ends is 19 bases. Based on the germline V gene (reference sequence), the CDR1 and CDR2 sequences are DFQATT and SNEGSKA. Taken from cysteine to phenylalanine, the CDR3 has 15 residues. Of all the DNA, just the CDR3 is kept, 45 bases in frame from base 1. The chain is assembled from TRBV20-1 and TRBJ2-7; TRBD2 is perhaps the D gene, given 6 matching bases. Material: PBMCs. The sequence derives from a man aged 55-75 years in good health. The DNA sequence is given as TGCAGTGCTAGAGATCCGTTCGGGGGACCGGTGGAGCAGTACTTC. The encoded protein is CSARDPFGGPVEQYF.